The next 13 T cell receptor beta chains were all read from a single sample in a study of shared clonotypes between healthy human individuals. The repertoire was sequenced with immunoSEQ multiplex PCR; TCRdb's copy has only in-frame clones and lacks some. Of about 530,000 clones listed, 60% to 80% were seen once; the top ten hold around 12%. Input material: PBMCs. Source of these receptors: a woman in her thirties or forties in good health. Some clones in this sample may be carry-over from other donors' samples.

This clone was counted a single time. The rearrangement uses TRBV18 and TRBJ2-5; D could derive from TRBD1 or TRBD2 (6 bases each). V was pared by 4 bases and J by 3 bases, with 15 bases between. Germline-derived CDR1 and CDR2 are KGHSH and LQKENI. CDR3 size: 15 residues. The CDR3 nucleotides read TGTGCCAGCTCACTGGGGGGCTACAGGGAAGAGACCCAGTACTTC. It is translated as CASSLGGYREETQYF.

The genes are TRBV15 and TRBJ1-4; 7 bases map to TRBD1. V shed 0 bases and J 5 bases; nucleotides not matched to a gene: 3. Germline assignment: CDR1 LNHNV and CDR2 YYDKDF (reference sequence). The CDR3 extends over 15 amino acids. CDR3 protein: CATSRDLTGNEKLFF. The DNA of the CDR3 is TGTGCCACCAGCAGAGATCTGACAGGGAATGAAAAACTGTTTTTT.

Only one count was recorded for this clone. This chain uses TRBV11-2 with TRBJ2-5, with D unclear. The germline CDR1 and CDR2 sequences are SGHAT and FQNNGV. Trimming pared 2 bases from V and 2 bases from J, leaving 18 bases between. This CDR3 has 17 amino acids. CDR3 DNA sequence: TGTGCCAGCAGCTTAAGCTCCCGCCCCGGTTGGCAAGAGACCCAGTACTTC. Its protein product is CASSLSSRPGWQETQYF.

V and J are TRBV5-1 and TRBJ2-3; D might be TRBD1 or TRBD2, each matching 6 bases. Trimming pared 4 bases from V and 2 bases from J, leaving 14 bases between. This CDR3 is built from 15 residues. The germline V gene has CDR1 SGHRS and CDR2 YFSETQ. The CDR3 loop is CASSRGTPHTDTQYF. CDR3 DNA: TGCGCCAGCAGCCGCGGGACACCACACACAGATACGCAGTATTTT.

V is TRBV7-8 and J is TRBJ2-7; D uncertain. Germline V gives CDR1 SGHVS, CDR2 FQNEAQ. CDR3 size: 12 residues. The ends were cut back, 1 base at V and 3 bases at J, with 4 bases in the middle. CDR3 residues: CASSLEYYEQYF. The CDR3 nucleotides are TGTGCCAGCAGCTTAGAGTACTACGAGCAGTACTTC.

CDR3 DNA sequence: TGTGCCATCAGTGACTGGACACCGGGGGAAGGCTACACCTTC. Translated, it gives CAISDWTPGEGYTF. The chain has TRBV10-3 and TRBJ1-2; perhaps TRBD1 as D (5 bases). The V gene lost 3 bases and the J gene lost 8 bases, with 16 bases spanning the gap. CDR1 and CDR2 from the germline V gene are ENHRY and SYGVKD. This CDR3 spans 14 amino acids.

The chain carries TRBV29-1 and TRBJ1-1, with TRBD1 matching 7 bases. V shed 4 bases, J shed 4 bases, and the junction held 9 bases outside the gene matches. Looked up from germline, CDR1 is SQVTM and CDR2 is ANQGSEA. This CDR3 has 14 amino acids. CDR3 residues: CSVASKGAITEAFF. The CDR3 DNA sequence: TGCAGCGTTGCTTCCAAGGGGGCGATCACTGAAGCTTTCTTT.

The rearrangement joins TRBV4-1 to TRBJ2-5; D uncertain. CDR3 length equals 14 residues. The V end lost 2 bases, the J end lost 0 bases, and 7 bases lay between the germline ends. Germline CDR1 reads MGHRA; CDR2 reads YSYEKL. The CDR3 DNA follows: TGCGCCAGCAGCCAACTGGGGAACCAAGAGACCCAGTACTTC. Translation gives CASSQLGNQETQYF.

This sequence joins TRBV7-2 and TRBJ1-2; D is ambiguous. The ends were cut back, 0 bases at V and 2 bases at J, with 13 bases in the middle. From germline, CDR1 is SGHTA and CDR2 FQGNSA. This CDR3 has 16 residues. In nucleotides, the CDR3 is TGTGCCAGCAGCTTAGCCCCCATACCAGCGAACTATGGCTACACCTTC. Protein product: CASSLAPIPANYGYTF. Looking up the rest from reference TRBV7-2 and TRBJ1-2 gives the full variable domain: GAGVSQSPSNKVTEKGKDVELRCDPISGHTALYWYRQSLGQGLEFLIYFQGNSAPDKSGLPSDRFSAERTGGSVSTLTIQRTQQEDSAVYLCASSLAPIPANYGYTFGSGTRLTVV.

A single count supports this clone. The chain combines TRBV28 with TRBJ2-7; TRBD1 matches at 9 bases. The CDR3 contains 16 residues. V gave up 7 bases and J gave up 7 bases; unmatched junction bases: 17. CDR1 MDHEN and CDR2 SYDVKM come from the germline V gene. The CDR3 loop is CASTYSPGQGPWEQYF. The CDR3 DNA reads TGTGCCAGCACCTACTCTCCGGGACAGGGTCCTTGGGAGCAGTACTTC.

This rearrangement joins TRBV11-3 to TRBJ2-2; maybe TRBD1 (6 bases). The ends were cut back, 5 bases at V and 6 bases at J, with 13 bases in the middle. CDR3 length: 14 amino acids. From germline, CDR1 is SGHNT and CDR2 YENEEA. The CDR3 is CASSPTGSSGELFF. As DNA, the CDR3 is TGTGCCAGCAGCCCAACAGGGAGCTCCGGGGAGCTGTTTTTT.

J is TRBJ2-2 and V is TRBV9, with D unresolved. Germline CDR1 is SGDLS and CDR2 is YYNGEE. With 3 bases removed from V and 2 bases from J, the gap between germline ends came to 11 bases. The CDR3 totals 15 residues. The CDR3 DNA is TGTGCCAGCAGCGCACGGGCCCTTAACACCGGGGAGCTGTTTTTT. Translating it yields CASSARALNTGELFF.

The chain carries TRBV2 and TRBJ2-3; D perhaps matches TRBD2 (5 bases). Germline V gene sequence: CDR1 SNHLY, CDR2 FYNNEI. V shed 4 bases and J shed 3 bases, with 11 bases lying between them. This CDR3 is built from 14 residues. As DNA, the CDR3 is TGTGCCAGCAGTGCTAGCCTCCCAACAGATACGCAGTATTTT. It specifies CASSASLPTDTQYF.